Listed here are 14 T cell receptor beta chains from one sample, sequenced in a study of CD8+ T cells in alopecia areata. Treatment described: oral pan-JAK inhibitor, 5-10 mg twice daily. As the sequencing template, cDNA was produced by extracting RNA and reverse transcribing it. Method: immunoSEQ multiplex PCR; TCRdb's copy keeps in-frame clones and lacks some. The table shows about 200,000 clones, with roughly 60% occurring only once. The sample was CD4+ T cells sorted from blood, taken at week 24, from a patient treated with tofacitinib. The receptors here all came from a human donor with alopecia areata.

In its sample, this clone was seen a few times. V gene TRBV2 combines with J gene TRBJ1-6, with 8 bases aligning to TRBD1. Germline-derived CDR1 and CDR2 are SNHLY and FYNNEI. This CDR3 contains 15 residues. V shed 4 bases, J shed 9 bases, and the junction held 8 bases outside the gene matches. CDR3 DNA sequence: TGTGCCAGCAGTGTGACGGACAGGGACCCTTCACCCCTCCACTTT. Translated, it gives CASSVTDRDPSPLHF.

The chain employs TRBV6-6 and TRBJ2-3; TRBD1 might be the D (5 bases). Trimming removed 7 bases at V and 7 bases at J, with 21 bases between. The CDR3 spans 15 residues. Per the germline V gene, CDR1 is MNHNY and CDR2 is SVGAGI (reference sequence). The DNA of the CDR3 is TGTGCCAGCACCGAGACTTGGGGCACGAGAAATACGCAGTATTTT. Amino acid sequence: CASTETWGTRNTQYF.

The CDR3 region has the DNA TGTGCCAGCAGCTTACACGGGGGGGGGAGCACAGATACGCAGTATTTT. This codes for CASSLHGGGSTDTQYF. This rearrangement joins TRBV11-2 to TRBJ2-3, with TRBD2 matching 8 bases. In germline, CDR1 is SGHAT, CDR2 FQNNGV. This CDR3 is 16 amino acids long. Losses at the gene ends were 2 bases for V and 0 bases for J; bases not matched to a gene: 4.

This clone appeared a few times. The V gene is TRBV2, the J gene TRBJ1-1; D is perhaps TRBD1 (6 bases). The germline V gene has CDR1 SNHLY and CDR2 FYNNEI. CDR3 size: 13 residues. Trimming took 5 bases from V and 6 from J, leaving 13 bases between them. The CDR3 here is CASSLQGAAEAFF. CDR3 sequence (DNA): TGTGCCAGCAGTCTACAGGGTGCAGCTGAAGCTTTCTTT.

This clone was observed a single time. CDR3 protein: CASSLARDGPYEQYF. The CDR3 bases are TGCGCCAGCAGCTTGGCACGGGACGGCCCCTACGAGCAGTACTTC. The J gene is TRBJ2-7, the V gene TRBV5-1; TRBD1 or TRBD2 may be the D gene (5 bases each). Looked up from germline, CDR1 is SGHRS and CDR2 is YFSETQ. The CDR3 has 15 residues. V lost 0 bases and J lost 2, with 12 bases in between.

This clone was recorded a few times. The chain links TRBV10-3 to TRBJ1-5; a possible D gene is TRBD1 (5 bases). Between the trimmed V and J ends, which lost 6 bases and 7 bases, there was a span of 16 bases. The CDR3 has 14 amino acids. CDR1 is ENHRY and CDR2 is SYGVKD in the germline V gene. In nucleotides, the CDR3 is TGTGCCATCAGCGCCTCAGGGTCTGGGCAGCCCCAGCATTTT. Its protein product is CAISASGSGQPQHF.

The chain uses TRBV5-6 and TRBJ2-7, with D hard to call. The CDR3 length is 11 residues. Trimming shortened V by 2 bases and J by 5 bases, and 5 bases separated the two germline ends. From germline, CDR1 is SGHDT and CDR2 YYEEEE. The CDR3 reads CASSFDHEQYF. The CDR3 DNA reads TGTGCCAGCAGCTTTGACCACGAGCAGTACTTC.

The chain uses TRBV7-6 and TRBJ1-5; TRBD1 matches at 7 bases. From germline, CDR1 is SGHVS and CDR2 FNYEAQ. The CDR3 is 14 residues long. The J segment lost 4 bases and the V segment lost 5 bases, leaving 5 bases of the junction unmatched. CDR3 DNA: TGTGCCAGCAGCAACCTGGGACAGAATCAGCCCCAGCATTTT. Amino acids: CASSNLGQNQPQHF. Looking up the rest from reference TRBV7-6 and TRBJ1-5 gives the full variable domain: GAGVSQSPRYKVTKRGQDVALRCDPISGHVSLYWYRQALGQGPEFLTYFNYEAQQDKSGLPNDRFSAERPEGSISTLTIQRTEQRDSAMYRCASSNLGQNQPQHFGDGTRLSIL.

This clone was counted between two and nine times. V and J are TRBV30 and TRBJ2-2; unclear D gene. Germline assignment: CDR1 GTSNPN and CDR2 SVGIG (reference sequence). Trimming took 2 bases from V and 8 from J, leaving 12 bases between them. This CDR3 has 13 residues. The DNA of the CDR3 is TGTGCCTGGAGTCAACAAGGCGGAGGGGAGCTGTTTTTT. Amino acid sequence: CAWSQQGGGELFF.

The CDR3 coding sequence is TGCGCCAGCAGCCAGGAAAGGGCAGCTGGCTACACCTTC. Its translation is CASSQERAAGYTF. The V gene is TRBV4-3, the J gene TRBJ1-2; no clear D. CDR1 and CDR2 (germline): LGHNA, YSLEER. The germline V and J ends were trimmed by 3 bases and 7 bases, with 12 bases remaining between them. This CDR3 has 13 amino acids.

The V and J genes are TRBV29-1 and TRBJ2-7, with 9 bases lining up with TRBD1. The CDR3 is made up of 12 amino acids. Trimming at V came to 5 bases and at J to 5 bases, leaving 4 bases not matched to a gene. CDR1 and CDR2 from the germline V gene are SQVTM and ANQGSEA. The CDR3 region has the DNA TGCAGCGTTTGGACAGGGGCGAACGAGCAGTACTTC. This gives the protein CSVWTGANEQYF.

CDR3 DNA: TGTGCCAGCAGCCAAGCCTGGGTCGGGAACACTGAAGCTTTCTTT. The encoded protein is CASSQAWVGNTEAFF. The chain links TRBV14 to TRBJ1-1; D uncertain. Germline values: CDR1 SGHDN, CDR2 FVKESK. The CDR3 spans 15 residues. V lost 1 base, J lost 1 base, and 10 bases lay in between.

J is TRBJ1-2 and V is TRBV6-5; D remains ambiguous. V was shortened by 6 bases and J by 5 bases, with 13 bases between the two germline ends. This CDR3 is 13 amino acids long. The germline CDR1 and CDR2 sequences are MNHEY and SVGAGI. CDR3 sequence reads: CASRGGVGYGYTF. CDR3 DNA: TGTGCCAGCAGGGGCGGGGTAGGGTATGGCTACACCTTC.

The chain uses TRBV29-1 and TRBJ2-5; D gene ambiguous. This CDR3 contains 13 residues. Germline assignment: CDR1 SQVTM and CDR2 ANQGSEA. Trimming removed 2 bases from V and 5 bases from J, with 12 bases in between. CDR3 region: CSVETILGETQYF. The CDR3 DNA reads as TGCAGCGTTGAAACGATCCTAGGGGAGACCCAGTACTTC.